These 7 T cell receptor beta chains were sequenced from one sample in a study of OX40 agonist ivuxolimab in advanced cancers. Generated by immunoSEQ multiplex PCR, the TCRdb table keeps only in-frame clones and is missing some. The sample includes approximately 23,000 clones, over 80% of them seen just once. This specimen was CD4+ or CD8+ T cells sorted from blood, taken in a trial of the OX40 agonist ivuxolimab. The receptors come from an adult with an advanced solid tumor such as melanoma, head and neck, liver or kidney cancer.

The rearrangement links TRBV5-6 to TRBJ2-5; TRBD1 aligns across 12 bases. The CDR3 has 18 residues. With 3 bases clipped from V and 5 bases from J, the junction kept 14 bases outside the gene matches. Germline V gives CDR1 SGHDT, CDR2 YYEEEE. This CDR3 reads CASSSPGQGARDRETQYF. In DNA, the CDR3 is TGTGCCAGCAGCTCTCCGGGACAGGGGGCGCGTGATCGGGAGACCCAGTACTTC.

V usage is TRBV27 and J usage is TRBJ1-1; 9 nucleotides align to TRBD1. The CDR3 consists of 14 residues. CDR1 is MNHEY and CDR2 is SMNVEV in the germline V gene (reference sequence). Losses at the gene ends were 3 bases for V and 3 bases for J; bases not matched to a gene: 2. In DNA form, the CDR3 reads TGTGCCAGCAGTTTTGGACAGGGGCACACTGAAGCTTTCTTT. Translation: CASSFGQGHTEAFF.

The V and J genes are TRBV7-2 and TRBJ2-7; D gene ambiguous. Germline V gene data show CDR1 as SGHTA and CDR2 as FQGNSA. Trimming left V 3 bases short and J 6 bases short, with 9 bases between. There are 12 residues in the CDR3. This chain's CDR3 is CASSFGQPEQYF. The CDR3 DNA is TGTGCCAGCAGCTTTGGCCAGCCCGAGCAGTACTTC.

This chain uses TRBV5-5 with TRBJ2-7; weak D call: TRBD2 (5 bases). CDR3 length equals 13 residues. Trimming pared 1 base from V and 6 bases from J, leaving 11 bases between. Looked up from germline, CDR1 is SGHKS and CDR2 is YYEKEE (reference sequence). CDR3 in DNA: TGTGCCAGCAGCTTGAGCGGAGCTCTCGAGCAGTACTTC. As protein: CASSLSGALEQYF.

The V gene is TRBV23-1, the J gene TRBJ2-2; D tentatively reads TRBD1 or TRBD2 (5 bases each). TRBV23-1 counts as an open reading frame of uncertain function. This CDR3 region has 16 residues. V lost 10 bases and J lost 0, with 18 bases in between. The chain's CDR3 is CATEGETGANTGELFF. The CDR3 DNA sequence: TGCGCCACCGAAGGGGAAACCGGGGCGAACACCGGGGAGCTGTTTTTT.

This clone was seen a few times. The chain has TRBV7-6 and TRBJ1-1; D possibly corresponds to TRBD1 (5 bases). The CDR3 contains 12 residues. The germline gives CDR1 SGHVS, CDR2 FNYEAQ. Trimming removed 3 bases from V and 6 bases from J, with 8 bases in between. The CDR3 protein is CASSLGGAEAFF. In nucleotides, the CDR3 is TGTGCCAGCAGCTTGGGGGGGGCTGAAGCTTTCTTT. Based on the CDR3 plus reference TRBV7-6 and TRBJ1-1, the full variable domain is GAGVSQSPRYKVTKRGQDVALRCDPISGHVSLYWYRQALGQGPEFLTYFNYEAQQDKSGLPNDRFSAERPEGSISTLTIQRTEQRDSAMYRCASSLGGAEAFFGQGTRLTVV.

The chain recombines TRBV5-1 with TRBJ2-5; D might be TRBD1 or TRBD2, each matching 5 bases. V was clipped by 3 bases and J by 2 bases, with 14 bases between them. This CDR3 has 15 amino acids. CDR1 is SGHRS, CDR2 YFSETQ, per germline. The CDR3 coding sequence is TGCGCCAGCAGCTCGAGCCGGGACGGACAAGAGACCCAGTACTTC. Protein product: CASSSSRDGQETQYF.